This TCR beta chain originates from a study of T cell responses to AZD1222 COVID-19 vaccine. Turning to the study itself: Pooling covered second doses at about 4 or about 12 weeks. Study conclusions and caveats: Clonal diversity may have been underestimated, and the donors were mostly white British, with more females than males. Only five to seven AZD1222 recipients were seropositive at baseline. Two AZD1222 administrations were followed by greater Spike-specific TCR breadth and depth.

Measured with immunoSEQ multiplex PCR; TCRdb has only the in-frame clones, and not every one. The sample has 100,000 to 150,000 clones; about 85% are singletons. This clone was observed a handful of times. The antigen is undetermined. The sequenced sample was peripheral blood, obtained on day 0 of AZD1222 vaccination. This TCR derives from an adult in good health.

The CDR3, as DNA: TGTGCCAGCAGCTTACCCAGACCGGGACGGAAACTATTGAACACTGAAGCTTTCTTT. This translates into CASSLPRPGRKLLNTEAFF. The chain is built from TRBV7-9 and TRBJ1-1, with a possible D match to TRBD1 (5 bases). Trimming removed 2 bases at V and 0 bases at J, with 22 bases between. Germline CDR1 and CDR2: SEHNR and FQNEAQ (reference sequence). This CDR3 has 19 residues.